This record concerns one TCR beta chain sequence. cDNA came from roughly 0.53 to 1 ug RNA primed by random hexamers. TCRdb itself ran the immunoSEQ multiplex PCR reads through MiXCR, one entry per CDR3 protein. The sample gives 250,000 to 300,000 distinct CDR3 sequences, about 89% of which show up once; around 0.18% is in the top ten. This specimen belongs to a study of CD8 T cells in Susac syndrome. The CDR3 loop spans 13 amino acids. The V gene's germline CDR1 is LNHNV and CDR2 YYDKDF (reference sequence). V dropped 0 bases and J dropped 7 bases, with 9 bases sitting between them. This chain connects TRBV15 to TRBJ1-1; no clear D. The TCR originated in a human donor with multiple sclerosis. Sequences were obtained from CD8+ T cells from PBMCs. The CDR3 nucleotides are TGTGCCACCAGCAGAGAAGTTGAGGGTGAAGCTTTCTTT. Amino acids: CATSREVEGEAFF.